A single sample gave rise to the 10 T cell receptor beta chains below, sequenced in a study of blood T cell repertoires in COVID-19. Some clones are missing from TCRdb's copy, which holds only in-frame ones; the method was immunoSEQ multiplex PCR. This sample has about 480,000 clones, with nearly 90% found just once. Material for sequencing was PBMCs or T cells enriched from blood (not recorded which). The receptors were sampled from a woman younger than 35 with acute COVID-19.

There are a few counts of this clone. For the CDR3, the DNA is TGTGCCAGCAGGACAAATACGAACACTGAAGCTTTCTTT. Translation gives CASRTNTNTEAFF. The rearrangement joins TRBV7-3 to TRBJ1-1; D call uncertain. Germline CDR1 is SGHTA and CDR2 is FQGTGA. V was trimmed by 6 bases and J by 1 base, leaving 9 bases between them. This CDR3 contains 13 residues.

This sequence joins TRBV7-2 and TRBJ1-4, with 8 bases fitting TRBD1. Germline lookup yields CDR1 SGHTA and CDR2 FQGNSA. V lost 5 bases, J lost 9 bases, and 8 bases stayed unmatched. The CDR3 is 14 residues long. For the CDR3, the DNA is TGTGCCAGCAGCGCGGACAGGGAAGAGAAAAAACTGTTTTTT. The encoded protein is CASSADREEKKLFF.

The chain couples TRBV19 to TRBJ1-5, with D unclear. The V gene's germline CDR1 is LNHDA and CDR2 SQIVND (reference sequence). The CDR3 loop spans 15 amino acids. V lost 7 bases to trimming and J lost 0 bases, with 13 bases between them. The CDR3: CASKADRGSNQPQHF. CDR3 DNA sequence: TGTGCCAGTAAGGCAGACCGGGGTAGCAATCAGCCCCAGCATTTT.

The V gene is TRBV7-9, the J gene TRBJ1-4, with D possibly TRBD1 on 5 matching bases. The germline V gene encodes CDR1 SEHNR and CDR2 FQNEAQ (reference sequence). This CDR3 has 15 amino acids. Between the trimmed V and J ends, which lost 1 base and 5 bases, there was a span of 11 bases. CDR3 coding DNA: TGTGCCAGCAGCTTAGAGGGCAGGGTGAATGAAAAACTGTTTTTT. This gives the protein CASSLEGRVNEKLFF.

A few counts support this clone. Other DNA sequences of this sample code for an identical CDR3. J is TRBJ1-1 and V is TRBV19, with 8 bases fitting TRBD1. J lost 3 bases, V lost 5 bases, and 5 bases had no gene match. Germline CDR1 and CDR2: LNHDA and SQIVND (reference sequence). The CDR3 consists of 14 residues. The CDR3 nucleotides read TGTGCCAGTAGTCCCGACAGGGGATACACTGAAGCTTTCTTT. Translated: CASSPDRGYTEAFF.

The table lists this clone with a count of one. The gene calls are TRBV7-9 and TRBJ2-5, with 9 nucleotides matching TRBD2. CDR1 and CDR2 from the germline V gene are SEHNR and FQNEAQ (reference sequence). After removal of 1 base from V and 1 base from J, the junction contained 4 bases not matched to a gene. The CDR3 is made up of 16 amino acids. DNA for the CDR3: TGTGCCAGCAGCTTAGATCTAGCGGGGTCCCAAGAGACCCAGTACTTC. It specifies CASSLDLAGSQETQYF.

This clone was counted only a few times. The J gene is TRBJ2-1, the V gene TRBV29-1, with TRBD2 identical over 13 bases. In germline, CDR1 is SQVTM, CDR2 ANQGSEA. This CDR3 spans 14 amino acids. V gave up 5 bases and J gave up 12 bases; unmatched junction bases: 10. The CDR3 bases are TGCAGCGTTCGGACTAGCGGGAGTGAACTAGGGCAGTTCTTC. As protein: CSVRTSGSELGQFF.

The chain recombines TRBV21-1 with TRBJ1-3. TRBV21-1 is an annotated pseudogene. This CDR3 is 16 amino acids long. CDR3 in amino acids: CASSKGEGNSGNTIYF. The DNA of the CDR3 is TGTGCCAGCAGCAAAGGCGAGGGAAACTCTGGAAACACCATATATTTT.

A word on this clone: Other DNA sequences from this sample encode an identical CDR3 as well. This chain connects TRBV19 to TRBJ2-3; perhaps TRBD1 as D (5 bases). Between the trimmed V and J ends, which lost 0 bases and 3 bases, there was a span of 7 bases. CDR3 length: 14 residues. Germline CDR1 LNHDA, CDR2 SQIVND (reference sequence). The CDR3 DNA is TGTGCCAGTAGTATAGAGGCAGGGACAGATACGCAGTATTTT. Protein sequence: CASSIEAGTDTQYF.

The V gene is TRBV6-5, the J gene TRBJ2-3; TRBD1 matches 7 bases. CDR3 size: 15 residues. Germline V gene sequence: CDR1 MNHEY, CDR2 SVGAGI. V dropped 0 bases and J dropped 4; count of bases not matched to a gene: 4. The CDR3 reads CASSYSGGASDTQYF. CDR3 coding DNA: TGTGCCAGCAGTTACTCAGGGGGCGCCTCAGATACGCAGTATTTT.